This is a list of T cell receptor beta chains from one sample in a study of CD8 T cells in Susac syndrome. TCRdb re-derived calls from the immunoSEQ multiplex PCR reads in MiXCR, one entry per CDR3 protein. The sample lists approximately 230,000 distinct CDR3 sequences, around 95% occurring once. Sequencing was done on a sample of CD4+ T cells from PBMCs. These receptors all stem from a human donor with multiple sclerosis. Each CDR3 is given with its conserved first and last residue. A D gene is named only where the DNA matches it firmly. Clone size is stated in some rows and not others, as once, few, many or a class when expanded.

cdr3_nt cdr3_aa clone_size v_call d_call cdr3_length j_call
TGTGCCAGCAGCCAAGATGGAGGAGGGACTATGACCCACAATGAGCAGTTCTTC CASSQDGGGTMTHNEQFF . TRBV3-1 TRBD2 18 TRBJ2-1
TGTGCCAGCAGCCAAGATATTGGGGAGACCCAGTACTTC CASSQDIGETQYF . TRBV3-1 . 13 TRBJ2-5
TGTGCCAGCAGCCGCGACAGGGATATTGGCTACACCTTC CASSRDRDIGYTF . TRBV3-1 TRBD1 13 TRBJ1-2
TGCGCCAGCAGCTTCCTCGGAGGGGCCACCGGGGAGCTGTTTTTT CASSFLGGATGELFF . TRBV5-1 . 15 TRBJ2-2
TGTGCCAGCACCCTGGACTTTGGGACTCCCAATGAGCAGTTCTTC CASTLDFGTPNEQFF . TRBV7-9 . 15 TRBJ2-1
TGTGCCAGCAGTCCCCGACAGCCGTGGGGGGGCAATCAGCCCCAGCATTTT CASSPRQPWGGNQPQHF . TRBV27 . 17 TRBJ1-5
TGCGCCAGCTACATGGACAGCGTGAGCACAGATACGCAGTATTTT CASYMDSVSTDTQYF . TRBV5-1 . 15 TRBJ2-3
TGTGCCAGCAGCTTATTCCCAGGACAGGGGAACGAGCAGTACTTC CASSLFPGQGNEQYF . TRBV5-6 TRBD1 15 TRBJ2-7
TGTGCCATCAGTGAACTAGCGGGGCAAGAGACCCAGTACTTC CAISELAGQETQYF . TRBV10-3 TRBD2 14 TRBJ2-5
TGTGCCATCAGTGAGTCGGGGGCAGATACGCAGTATTTT CAISESGADTQYF . TRBV10-3 . 13 TRBJ2-3
TGTGCCAGCAGCTTATTGACGCGGGGGGACCAAGAGACCCAGTACTTC CASSLLTRGDQETQYF . TRBV7-6 TRBD2 16 TRBJ2-5
TGTGCCACCAGTCCGAGGGGGGATACGCAGTATTTT CATSPRGDTQYF . TRBV24-1 . 12 TRBJ2-3
TGTGCCAGCAGCCAGGGAAAGACTGAAGCTTTCTTT CASSQGKTEAFF . TRBV5-4 . 12 TRBJ1-1
TGTGCCAGCAGCGTTGATTCGGGGAGCTCCTACAATGAGCAGTTCTTC CASSVDSGSSYNEQFF . TRBV9 . 16 TRBJ2-1
TGCAGTGCTAGTACCCAGGGAGGGATCAATCAGCCCCAGCATTTT CSASTQGGINQPQHF once TRBV20-1 . 15 TRBJ1-5
TGTGCCAGCAGTGTAAGCGTCCGCGGGACCCAGTACTTC CASSVSVRGTQYF . TRBV6-1 . 13 TRBJ2-5
TGCGCCAGCAGCTCCTTGTTGGAGGCCACTGAAGCTTTCTTT CASSSLLEATEAFF . TRBV5-1 . 14 TRBJ1-1
TGTGCCAGCAGCTCTCCCTGGCCTAGCGGGGCCCAAGAGACCCAGTACTTC CASSSPWPSGAQETQYF . TRBV7-9 TRBD2 17 TRBJ2-5
TGTGCCGCCCAGGACAGGCCCGATTCACCCCTCCACTTT CAAQDRPDSPLHF . TRBV19 TRBD1 13 TRBJ1-6
TGTGCCAGCAGGGCGGGACCCACGAATCAGCCCCAGCATTTT CASRAGPTNQPQHF once TRBV6-1 . 14 TRBJ1-5
TGTGCCATCAGGGGACAGGGCTATGGTAACACTGAAGCTTTCTTT CAIRGQGYGNTEAFF . TRBV10-3 TRBD1 15 TRBJ1-1
TGTGCCAGCAGTTTCCGGCAGGGCGGCGGGGAGCTGTTTTTT CASSFRQGGGELFF . TRBV12-3/TRBV12-4 . 14 TRBJ2-2
TGCAGTGCGGAGACCCAAGATACGCAGTATTTT CSAETQDTQYF . TRBV20-1 . 11 TRBJ2-3
TGTGCCACCAGTGATTCCAGCACCGCGGGCGTCGCCGGGGAGCTGTTTTTT CATSDSSTAGVAGELFF . TRBV24-1 . 17 TRBJ2-2
TGTGCCAGCAGCCCACTAGCGGGAGCACATGAGCAGTTCTTC CASSPLAGAHEQFF . TRBV7-3 TRBD2 14 TRBJ2-1
TGTGCCAGCAGCGCGACTAGCGGGGGGGCAGATACGCAGTATTTT CASSATSGGADTQYF . TRBV5-6 TRBD2 15 TRBJ2-3
TGTGCCAGTAGTATAGGCAAGAATGAGCAGTTCTTC CASSIGKNEQFF . TRBV19 . 12 TRBJ2-1
TGTGCCAGCTCACCGGGGAGGGTGGGGAATCAGCCCCAGCATTTT CASSPGRVGNQPQHF few TRBV18 . 15 TRBJ1-5
TGTGCCAGCAGCTCCCGGCCGGGACAGGGGGCGACCGGGGAGCTGTTTTTT CASSSRPGQGATGELFF . TRBV11-2 TRBD1 17 TRBJ2-2
TGTGCCAGCAGCCACTCAGCGGAGGGGGGAGATACGCAGTATTTT CASSHSAEGGDTQYF . TRBV3-1 . 15 TRBJ2-3
TGTGCCAGTAGCGGGGACCGCCAGGGATCGGAGACCCAGTACTTC CASSGDRQGSETQYF once TRBV19 . 15 TRBJ2-5
TGTGCCAGTAGGGTACAGGGGAACACCGGGGAGCTGTTTTTT CASRVQGNTGELFF . TRBV19 . 14 TRBJ2-2
TGTGCCAGCAGTTTAGGGGGCGGCAATCAGCCCCAGCATTTT CASSLGGGNQPQHF few TRBV7-2 TRBD1 14 TRBJ1-5
TGTGCCAGCAGTCAGGGACAGATGAACACCGGGGAGCTGTTTTTT CASSQGQMNTGELFF . TRBV12-3/TRBV12-4 TRBD1 15 TRBJ2-2
TGTGCCAGCAGCAAAGATAGCAATCAGCCCCAGCATTTT CASSKDSNQPQHF once TRBV21-1 . 13 TRBJ1-5
TGTGCCAGCAGGGAGACAGATACGCAGTATTTT CASRETDTQYF few TRBV12-3/TRBV12-4 . 11 TRBJ2-3
TGTGCCACCAGTCCGGGGGGACTAGCGGGAGATTACAATGAGCAGTTCTTC CATSPGGLAGDYNEQFF . TRBV24-1 TRBD2 17 TRBJ2-1
TGTGCCAGCAGCACAGATGGGGGCATTCAGCCCCAGCATTTT CASSTDGGIQPQHF . TRBV7-9 . 14 TRBJ1-5
TGCAGTGCTAGAATAGCGGGGGCTCGACTAGCCAAAAACATTCAGTACTTC CSARIAGARLAKNIQYF . TRBV20-1 TRBD2 17 TRBJ2-4
TGTGCCAGCAGCTACCATCCGGGACTAGCGCTCAATGAGCAGTTCTTC CASSYHPGLALNEQFF . TRBV7-2 TRBD2 16 TRBJ2-1
TGTGCCAGCAGCGTAGAGGGCAGGGAAGGTCTTGAGCAGTTCTTC CASSVEGREGLEQFF once TRBV9 . 15 TRBJ2-1
TGTGCCAGCAGCCCACGTGCTTCCAATGAGCAGTTCTTC CASSPRASNEQFF . TRBV3-1 . 13 TRBJ2-1
TGTGCCATCAGTGAAGGTACTATCGGGACTAGCGTGTTGTCCTACAATGAGCAGTTCTTC CAISEGTIGTSVLSYNEQFF . TRBV10-3 TRBD2 20 TRBJ2-1
TGTGCCAGCAGTGTACGGAGCGACCTGACCTTC CASSVRSDLTF once TRBV2 . 11 TRBJ2-4